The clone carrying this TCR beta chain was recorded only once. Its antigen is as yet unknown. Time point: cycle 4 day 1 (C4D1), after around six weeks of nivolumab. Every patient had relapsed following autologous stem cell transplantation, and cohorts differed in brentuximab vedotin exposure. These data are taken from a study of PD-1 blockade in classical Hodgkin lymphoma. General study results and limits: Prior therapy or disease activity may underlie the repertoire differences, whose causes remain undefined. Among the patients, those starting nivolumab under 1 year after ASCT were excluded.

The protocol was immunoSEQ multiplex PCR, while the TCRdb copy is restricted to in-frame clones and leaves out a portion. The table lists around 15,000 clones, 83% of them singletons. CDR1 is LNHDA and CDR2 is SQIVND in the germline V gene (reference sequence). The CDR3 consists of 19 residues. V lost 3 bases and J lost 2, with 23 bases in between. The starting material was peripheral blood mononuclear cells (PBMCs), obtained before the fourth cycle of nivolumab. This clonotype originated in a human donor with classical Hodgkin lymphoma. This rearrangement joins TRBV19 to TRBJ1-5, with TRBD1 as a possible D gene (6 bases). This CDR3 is CASSIGRRGPEERNQPQHF. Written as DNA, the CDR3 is TGTGCCAGTAGTATCGGGCGCAGGGGACCCGAGGAGCGCAATCAGCCCCAGCATTTT.